Shown below are 26 T cell receptor beta chains from a single sample sequenced in a study of blood T cell repertoires in COVID-19. Only in-frame clones appear in the TCRdb table, and some are missing; sequencing was by immunoSEQ multiplex PCR. The data contain under 300,000 clones, approximately 88% of them seen just once; the ten biggest clones take up about 2.9%. Sequences were obtained from PBMCs or T cells enriched from blood (not recorded which). These receptors were collected from a woman aged 35 to 49 who had been exposed to COVID-19.

V usage is TRBV13 and J usage is TRBJ1-1; tentatively, D is TRBD1 (6 bases). The CDR3 length is 15 residues. The germline V gene has CDR1 PRHDT and CDR2 FYEKMQ (reference sequence). Trimming removed 5 bases from V and 1 base from J, with 14 bases in between. The CDR3 sequence is CASSIRGGPNTEAFF. DNA of the CDR3: TGTGCCAGCAGCATCCGGGGGGGCCCGAACACTGAAGCTTTCTTT.

The genes are TRBV7-8 and TRBJ2-7; 7 bases map to TRBD2. Trimming took 0 bases from V and 4 from J; bases not matched to a gene: 6. The CDR3 has 15 amino acids. The germline V gene has CDR1 SGHVS and CDR2 FQNEAQ. CDR3 amino acids: CASSLAETSRYEQYV. CDR3 DNA: TGTGCCAGCAGCTTAGCCGAGACTAGCAGATACGAGCAGTACGTC.

V and J are TRBV11-2 and TRBJ1-1; D uncertain. CDR1 and CDR2 (germline): SGHAT, FQNNGV. V was trimmed by 2 bases and J by 4 bases, leaving 5 bases between them. The CDR3 is 12 residues long. CDR3 loop: CASSLLSTEAFF. CDR3 bases: TGTGCCAGCAGCTTACTGTCCACTGAAGCTTTCTTT. The full variable domain, completed using reference TRBV11-2 and TRBJ1-1, is EAGVAQSPRYKIIEKRQSVAFWCNPISGHATLYWYQQILGQGPKLLIQFQNNGVVDDSQLPKDRFSAERLKGVDSTLKIQPAKLEDSAVYLCASSLLSTEAFFGQGTRLTVV.

This clone was recorded once. The chain has TRBV5-4 and TRBJ2-7; D may be TRBD1 (6 bases). CDR3 length equals 15 residues. The germline CDR1 and CDR2 sequences are SGHNT and YYREEE (reference sequence). Trimming removed 5 bases at V and 9 bases at J, with 24 bases between. CDR3 sequence reads: CASSPDRSIKRVQYF. DNA for the CDR3: TGTGCCAGCAGTCCTGACAGGTCAATAAAAAGGGTGCAGTACTTC.

The V call is TRBV13, the J call TRBJ2-7, with 8 bases identical to TRBD1. Losses at the gene ends were 4 bases for V and 2 bases for J; bases not matched to a gene: 22. The CDR3 sequence is 20 residues long. CDR1 and CDR2 (germline): PRHDT, FYEKMQ (reference sequence). In DNA, the CDR3 is TGTGCCAGCAGCTCCCGATGCCGGTTTGGTGTAGGACAGGGAACCTACGAGCAGTACGTC. Protein sequence: CASSSRCRFGVGQGTYEQYV.

This rearrangement joins TRBV27 to TRBJ2-1; TRBD2 might be the D (5 bases). CDR3 length: 11 residues. CDR1 and CDR2 (germline): MNHEY, SMNVEV (reference sequence). The V and J ends lost 8 bases and 11 bases respectively, with 13 bases between them. The CDR3 reads CASGSWMKQFF. DNA of the CDR3: TGTGCCAGCGGGAGCTGGATGAAGCAGTTCTTC.

V and J are TRBV4-3 and TRBJ2-1; 9 positions agree with TRBD2. Germline trimming cut 4 bases from V and 2 bases from J; bases unmatched to any gene: 9. Looked up from germline, CDR1 is LGHNA and CDR2 is YSLEER. The CDR3 is made up of 17 amino acids. The CDR3, as DNA: TGCGCCAGCAGCCGGTCCGGAGTAGCGGGGGCCTACAATGAGCAGTTCTTC. This sequence encodes CASSRSGVAGAYNEQFF.

The rearrangement links TRBV7-6 to TRBJ2-5, with TRBD2 as a possible D gene (5 bases). V lost 4 bases, J lost 7 bases, and 13 bases lay in between. Germline CDR1 and CDR2: SGHVS and FNYEAQ. This CDR3 has 13 residues. The DNA for the CDR3 is TGTGCCAGCAGCTCACGGGAAGCGAGGACCCAGTACTTC. It is translated as CASSSREARTQYF.

The gene calls are TRBV28 and TRBJ1-5; D may be TRBD1 (6 bases). The CDR3 is made up of 19 amino acids. Germline CDR1 reads MDHEN; CDR2 reads SYDVKM. The germline V and J ends were trimmed by 2 bases and 2 bases, with 22 bases remaining between them. As DNA, the CDR3 is TGTGCCAGCAGTTTAGTCGGGTCTGCCAGGGGAATTGGCAATCAGCCCCAGCATTTT. It yields the protein CASSLVGSARGIGNQPQHF. The full variable domain, with the rest looked up from reference TRBV28 and TRBJ1-5, is DVKVTQSSRYLVKRTGEKVFLECVQDMDHENMFWYRQDPGLGLRLIYFSYDVKMKEKGDIPEGYSVSREKKERFSLILESASTNQTSMYLCASSLVGSARGIGNQPQHFGDGTRLSIL.

The gene calls are TRBV6-4 and TRBJ2-3; 7 bases line up with TRBD1. The V segment lost 6 bases and the J segment 12 bases; nucleotides outside the gene matches: 9. Germline-derived CDR1 and CDR2 are MRHNA and SNTAGT. The CDR3 has 12 amino acids. The CDR3 DNA follows: TGTGCCAGCAGCGCTAGGACAGGTCGACAGTATTTT. This encodes CASSARTGRQYF.

J is TRBJ1-1 and V is TRBV19, with 12 bases aligning to TRBD1. Germline values: CDR1 LNHDA, CDR2 SQIVND (reference sequence). The CDR3 sequence is 16 residues long. Unmatched junction bases numbered 6, after V lost 6 bases and J lost 1 base. DNA of the CDR3: TGTGCCAGTAGATCCGGGACAGGGGGCACGAACACTGAAGCTTTCTTT. As protein: CASRSGTGGTNTEAFF.

The V and J genes are TRBV7-9 and TRBJ2-1; D remains unclear. Germline loops: CDR1 SEHNR, CDR2 FQNEAQ (reference sequence). The CDR3 runs 12 residues. Trimming removed 5 bases from V and 6 bases from J, with 8 bases in between. The CDR3: CASSPFSNEQFF. CDR3 sequence (DNA): TGTGCCAGCAGCCCTTTCTCCAATGAGCAGTTCTTC.

The V call is TRBV29-1, the J call TRBJ1-2; D is ambiguous. The CDR3 spans 13 residues. Germline V lookup: CDR1 SQVTM, CDR2 ANQGSEA. V was shortened by 3 bases and J by 2 bases, with 10 bases between the two germline ends. CDR3 in DNA: TGCAGCGTTGATCAGAACCAAAACTATGGCTACACCTTC. Its protein is CSVDQNQNYGYTF.

A note on this clone: Compared with germline, one end of the junction differs, possibly owing to a read error. The chain couples TRBV12-3 or TRBV12-4 to TRBJ2-1; 7 bases are shared with TRBD1. CDR3 size: 13 residues. CDR3 DNA: TGTGCCAGCAATTTAGACAGGGACAATGAGCAGTTCTTC. As protein: CASNLDRDNEQFF.

This rearrangement joins TRBV12-3 or TRBV12-4 to TRBJ1-6; D call uncertain. This CDR3 is 12 amino acids long. V dropped 3 bases and J dropped 9 bases, with 6 bases sitting between them. In DNA form, the CDR3 reads TGTGCCAGCAGTTTGATGAGTTCACCCCTCCACTTT. Amino acid sequence: CASSLMSSPLHF.

Regarding this clone: One junction end does not reproduce the germline sequence, and a read error may be involved. The rearrangement links TRBV7-7 to TRBJ2-5; D is perhaps TRBD2 (5 bases). Germline-derived CDR1 and CDR2 are SSHAT and FNYEAQ (reference sequence). The CDR3 is made up of 15 amino acids. CDR3 amino acids: CASSLSSSGRETQYF. CDR3 in DNA: TGTGCTAGCAGCTTATCTTCGTCGGGGAGAGAGACCCAGTACTTC.

V is TRBV11-2 and J is TRBJ1-4; no clear D gene. Trimming took off 2 bases at V and 8 bases at J, with 3 bases between the two ends. This CDR3 is 11 amino acids long. In germline, CDR1 is SGHAT, CDR2 FQNNGV. This CDR3 reads CASSLQEKLFF. CDR3 bases: TGTGCCAGCAGCTTACAGGAAAAACTGTTTTTT.

The genes are TRBV27 and TRBJ2-5; tentatively, D is TRBD1 (5 bases). Germline CDR1 and CDR2: MNHEY and SMNVEV (reference sequence). The CDR3 sequence is 14 residues long. Trimming took off 6 bases at V and 5 bases at J, with 16 bases between the two ends. DNA for the CDR3: TGTGCCAGCAGCTCCATTCAAAGACAGGAGACCCAGTACTTC. Translating it yields CASSSIQRQETQYF.

The J gene is TRBJ1-2, the V gene TRBV6-2 or TRBV6-3; 8 bases are a match to TRBD1. CDR1 is MNHEY and CDR2 is SVGEGT in the germline V gene. This CDR3 is 15 amino acids long. V lost 4 bases and J lost 7; bases outside the gene matches: 11. The DNA of the CDR3 is TGTGCCAGCAGTTCACTCGGACAGGGTTTTCTTGGCTACACCTTC. This gives the protein CASSSLGQGFLGYTF.

The chain links TRBV19 to TRBJ1-1, with 8 nucleotides matching TRBD1. CDR1 LNHDA and CDR2 SQIVND come from the germline V gene (reference sequence). CDR3 length equals 15 residues. The V and J ends lost 3 bases and 1 base, in that order; junction bases with no gene match: 4. The CDR3 protein is CASSIQGAGNTEAFF. The CDR3 bases are TGTGCCAGTAGTATCCAGGGGGCGGGGAACACTGAAGCTTTCTTT.

CDR3 nucleotide sequence: TGTGCCAGCAGCTTACCCCTTCAGCCCCAGCATTTT. This encodes CASSLPLQPQHF. The rearrangement uses TRBV7-2 and TRBJ1-5; D is ambiguous. The V gene lost 2 bases and the J gene lost 6 bases, with 5 bases spanning the gap. The germline V gene encodes CDR1 SGHTA and CDR2 FQGNSA. The CDR3 is 12 amino acids.

The chain links TRBV3-1 (or the pseudogene TRBV3-2) to TRBJ1-4, with 11 bases lining up with TRBD1. Germline CDR1 LGHDT, CDR2 YNNKEL (reference sequence). Trimming cost V 8 bases and J 6 bases; bases outside gene matches: 2. The CDR3 has 13 residues. The CDR3 loop is CASRDRGDEKLFF. In DNA, the CDR3 is TGTGCCAGCCGGGACAGGGGGGATGAAAAACTGTTTTTT.

V is TRBV7-8 and J is TRBJ2-7, with TRBD2 matching 10 bases. V shed 1 base and J 5 bases; nucleotides not matched to a gene: 8. Germline-derived CDR1 and CDR2 are SGHVS and FQNEAQ. The CDR3 totals 16 residues. CDR3: CASSLVASGRDHEQYV. The CDR3 nucleotides are TGTGCCAGCAGCTTAGTGGCTAGCGGGAGAGACCACGAGCAGTACGTC.

CDR3 nucleotide sequence: TGTGCCAGCAGCCAACGCGGCGGAAGCACAGATACGCAGTATTTT. Translated, it gives CASSQRGGSTDTQYF. V and J are TRBV3-1 (or the pseudogene TRBV3-2) and TRBJ2-3; D is ambiguous. V gave up 2 bases and J gave up 0 bases, with 9 bases separating them. Per the germline V gene, CDR1 is LGHDT and CDR2 is YNNKEL (reference sequence). The CDR3 runs to 15 residues.

The chain employs TRBV18 and TRBJ1-1, with 8 bases identical to TRBD1. Germline CDR1 and CDR2: KGHSH and LQKENI. There are 13 residues in the CDR3. V trimming: 6 bases; J trimming: 4 bases; junction bases outside the gene matches: 4. CDR3 sequence: CASSEGQGTEAFF. The CDR3 DNA sequence: TGTGCCAGCTCGGAAGGACAGGGCACTGAAGCTTTCTTT.

This clone was detected only a few times. V and J are TRBV13 and TRBJ1-1; D is undetermined. The germline CDR1 and CDR2 sequences are PRHDT and FYEKMQ (reference sequence). The CDR3 consists of 15 residues. V gave up 5 bases and J gave up 5 bases, with 18 bases separating them. DNA of the CDR3: TGTGCCAGCAGCCCCTGGCCGGGGTTTACAACTGAAGCTTTCTTT. Its protein product is CASSPWPGFTTEAFF.